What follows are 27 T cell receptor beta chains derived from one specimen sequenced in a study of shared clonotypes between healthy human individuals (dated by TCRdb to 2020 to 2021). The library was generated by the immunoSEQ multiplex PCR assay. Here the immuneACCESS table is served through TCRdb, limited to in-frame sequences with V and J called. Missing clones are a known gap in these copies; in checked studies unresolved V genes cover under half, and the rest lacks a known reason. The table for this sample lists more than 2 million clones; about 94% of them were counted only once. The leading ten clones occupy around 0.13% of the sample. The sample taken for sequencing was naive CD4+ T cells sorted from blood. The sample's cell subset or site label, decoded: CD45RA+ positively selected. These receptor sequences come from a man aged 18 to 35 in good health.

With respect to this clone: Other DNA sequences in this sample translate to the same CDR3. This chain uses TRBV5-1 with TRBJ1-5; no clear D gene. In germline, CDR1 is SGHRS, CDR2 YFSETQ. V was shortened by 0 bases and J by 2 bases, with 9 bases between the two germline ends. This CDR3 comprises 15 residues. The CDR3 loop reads CASSLEGSGNQPQHF. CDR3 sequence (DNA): TGCGCCAGCAGCTTGGAAGGAAGCGGCAATCAGCCCCAGCATTTT. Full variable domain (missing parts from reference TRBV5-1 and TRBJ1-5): KAGVTQTPRYLIKTRGQQVTLSCSPISGHRSVSWYQQTPGQGLQFLFEYFSETQRNKGNFPGRFSGRQFSNSRSEMNVSTLELGDSALYLCASSLEGSGNQPQHFGDGTRLSIL.

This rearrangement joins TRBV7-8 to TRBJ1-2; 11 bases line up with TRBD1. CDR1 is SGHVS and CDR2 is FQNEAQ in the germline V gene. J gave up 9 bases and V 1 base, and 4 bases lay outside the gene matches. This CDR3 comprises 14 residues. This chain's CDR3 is CASSLGGDRGSYTF. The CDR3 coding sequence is TGTGCCAGCAGCTTAGGAGGGGACAGGGGGAGCTACACCTTC.

In nucleotides, the CDR3 is TGTGCCAGCAGCTTAAGGACAGGGGACCCGGTGGGTGAAAAACTGTTTTTT. It yields the protein CASSLRTGDPVGEKLFF. This chain connects TRBV7-9 to TRBJ1-4; 9 bases are shared with TRBD1. Germline CDR1 and CDR2: SEHNR and FQNEAQ (reference sequence). This CDR3 comprises 17 residues. J lost 7 bases, V lost 2 bases, and 11 bases had no gene match.

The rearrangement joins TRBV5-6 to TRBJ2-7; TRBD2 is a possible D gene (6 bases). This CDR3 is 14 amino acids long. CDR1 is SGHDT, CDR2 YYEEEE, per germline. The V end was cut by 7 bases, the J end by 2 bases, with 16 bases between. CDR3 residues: CASYRLEETYEQYF. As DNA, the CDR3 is TGTGCCAGCTATAGACTAGAGGAGACCTACGAGCAGTACTTC.

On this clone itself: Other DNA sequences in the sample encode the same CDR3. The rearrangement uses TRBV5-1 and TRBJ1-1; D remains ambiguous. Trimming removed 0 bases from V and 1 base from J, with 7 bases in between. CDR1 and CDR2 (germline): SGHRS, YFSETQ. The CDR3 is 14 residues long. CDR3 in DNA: TGCGCCAGCAGCTTGGTAGGTGCGAACACTGAAGCTTTCTTT. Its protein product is CASSLVGANTEAFF.

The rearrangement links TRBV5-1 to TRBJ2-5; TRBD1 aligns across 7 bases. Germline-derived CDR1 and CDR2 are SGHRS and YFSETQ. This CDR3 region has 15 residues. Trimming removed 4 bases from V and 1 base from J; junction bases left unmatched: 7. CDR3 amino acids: CASSTWDSLQETQYF. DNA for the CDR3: TGCGCCAGCAGCACGTGGGACAGCCTCCAAGAGACCCAGTACTTC. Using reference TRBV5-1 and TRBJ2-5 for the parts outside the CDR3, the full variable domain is KAGVTQTPRYLIKTRGQQVTLSCSPISGHRSVSWYQQTPGQGLQFLFEYFSETQRNKGNFPGRFSGRQFSNSRSEMNVSTLELGDSALYLCASSTWDSLQETQYFGPGTRLLVL.

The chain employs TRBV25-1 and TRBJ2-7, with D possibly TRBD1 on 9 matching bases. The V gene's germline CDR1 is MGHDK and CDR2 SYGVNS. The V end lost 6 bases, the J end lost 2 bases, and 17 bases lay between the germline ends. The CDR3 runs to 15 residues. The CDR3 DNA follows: TGTGCCAGCAGCCGGGGGGGACAGGGCCCCTACGAGCAGTACTTC. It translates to CASSRGGQGPYEQYF.

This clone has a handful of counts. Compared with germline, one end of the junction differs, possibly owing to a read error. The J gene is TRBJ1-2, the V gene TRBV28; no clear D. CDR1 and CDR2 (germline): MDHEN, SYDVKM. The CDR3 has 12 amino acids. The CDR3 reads CASGQLAYGYTF. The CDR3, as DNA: TGTGCCAGCGGGCAGTTGGCCTATGGGTACACCTTC.

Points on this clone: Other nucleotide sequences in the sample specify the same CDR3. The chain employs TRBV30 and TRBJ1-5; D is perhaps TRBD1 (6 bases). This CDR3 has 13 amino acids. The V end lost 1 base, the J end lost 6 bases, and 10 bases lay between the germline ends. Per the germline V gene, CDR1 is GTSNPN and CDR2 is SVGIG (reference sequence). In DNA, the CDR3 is TGTGCCTGGAGTGGAGGGGGTCGTCAGCCCCAGCATTTT. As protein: CAWSGGGRQPQHF.

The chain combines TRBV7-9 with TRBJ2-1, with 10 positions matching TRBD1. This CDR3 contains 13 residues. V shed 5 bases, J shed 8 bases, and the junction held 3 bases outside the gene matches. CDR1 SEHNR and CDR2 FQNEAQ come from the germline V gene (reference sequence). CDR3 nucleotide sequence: TGTGCCAGCAGCGGACAGGGGGTTGATGAGCAGTTCTTC. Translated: CASSGQGVDEQFF.

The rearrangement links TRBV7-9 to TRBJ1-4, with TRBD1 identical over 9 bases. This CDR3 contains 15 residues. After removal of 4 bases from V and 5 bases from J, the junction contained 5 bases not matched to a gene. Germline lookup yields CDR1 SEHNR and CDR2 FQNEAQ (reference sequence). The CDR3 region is CASSSTGTGNEKLFF. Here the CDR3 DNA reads TGTGCCAGCAGCTCCACCGGGACAGGGAATGAAAAACTGTTTTTT.

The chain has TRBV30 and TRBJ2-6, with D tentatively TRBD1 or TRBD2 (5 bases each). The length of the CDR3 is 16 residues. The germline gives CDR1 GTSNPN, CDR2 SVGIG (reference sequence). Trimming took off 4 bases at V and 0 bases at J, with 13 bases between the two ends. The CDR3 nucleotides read TGTGCCTGGACCCTAGGGACCGACTCTGGGGCCAACGTCCTGACTTTC. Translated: CAWTLGTDSGANVLTF.

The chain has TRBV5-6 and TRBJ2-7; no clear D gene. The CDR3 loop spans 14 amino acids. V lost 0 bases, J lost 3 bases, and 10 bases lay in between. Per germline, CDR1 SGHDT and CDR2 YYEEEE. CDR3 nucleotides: TGTGCCAGCAGCTTGGTTGACAAGGTCTACGAGCAGTACTTC. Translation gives CASSLVDKVYEQYF.

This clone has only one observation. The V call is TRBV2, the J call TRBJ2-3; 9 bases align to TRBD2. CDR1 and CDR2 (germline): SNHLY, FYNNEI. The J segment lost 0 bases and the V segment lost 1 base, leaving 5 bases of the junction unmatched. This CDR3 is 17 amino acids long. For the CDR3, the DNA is TGTGCCAGCAGTGAAGGGAGCGGGAGGACTAGCACAGATACGCAGTATTTT. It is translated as CASSEGSGRTSTDTQYF.

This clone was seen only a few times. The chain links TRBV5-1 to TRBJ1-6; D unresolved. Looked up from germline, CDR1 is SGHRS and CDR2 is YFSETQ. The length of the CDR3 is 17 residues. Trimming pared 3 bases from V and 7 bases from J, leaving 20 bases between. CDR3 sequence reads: CASSSHSDTMGNSPLHF. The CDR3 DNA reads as TGCGCCAGCAGCTCTCATTCTGACACAATGGGGAATTCACCCCTCCACTTT.

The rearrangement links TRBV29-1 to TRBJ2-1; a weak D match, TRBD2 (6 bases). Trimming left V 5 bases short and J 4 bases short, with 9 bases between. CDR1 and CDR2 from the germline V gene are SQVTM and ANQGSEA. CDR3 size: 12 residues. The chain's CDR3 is CSVYAGYNEQFF. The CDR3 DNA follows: TGCAGCGTTTATGCGGGATACAATGAGCAGTTCTTC.

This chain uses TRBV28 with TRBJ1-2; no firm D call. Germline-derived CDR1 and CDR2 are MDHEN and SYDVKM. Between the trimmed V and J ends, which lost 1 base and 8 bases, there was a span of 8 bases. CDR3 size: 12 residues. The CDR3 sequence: CASSLSGWGYTF. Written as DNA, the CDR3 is TGTGCCAGCAGTTTATCAGGATGGGGCTACACCTTC.

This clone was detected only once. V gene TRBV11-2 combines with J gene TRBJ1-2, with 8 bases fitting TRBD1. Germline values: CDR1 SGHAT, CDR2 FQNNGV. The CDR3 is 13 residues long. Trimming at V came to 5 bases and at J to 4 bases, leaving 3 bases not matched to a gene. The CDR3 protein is CASSQTGGYGYTF. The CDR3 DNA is TGTGCCAGCAGCCAAACAGGGGGCTATGGCTACACCTTC.

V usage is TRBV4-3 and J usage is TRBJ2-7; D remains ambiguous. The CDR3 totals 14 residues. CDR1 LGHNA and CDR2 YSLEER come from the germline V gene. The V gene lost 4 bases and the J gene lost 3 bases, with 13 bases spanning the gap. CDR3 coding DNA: TGCGCCAGCAGCCCAGAGGCTTTTATCTACGAGCAGTACTTC. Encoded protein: CASSPEAFIYEQYF.

The CDR3 region is CASTRQGTGYTF. The CDR3 DNA sequence: TGTGCCAGCACTCGGCAGGGCACCGGCTACACCTTC. The rearrangement uses TRBV6-5 and TRBJ1-2; tentatively, D is TRBD1 (5 bases). CDR1 MNHEY and CDR2 SVGAGI come from the germline V gene. CDR3 length: 12 amino acids. Trimming left V 7 bases short and J 8 bases short, with 14 bases between.

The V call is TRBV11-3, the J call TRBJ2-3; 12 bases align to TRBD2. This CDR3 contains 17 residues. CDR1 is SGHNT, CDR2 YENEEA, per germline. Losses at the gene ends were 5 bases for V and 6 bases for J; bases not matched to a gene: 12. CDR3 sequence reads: CASSKAPTSGSRDTQYF. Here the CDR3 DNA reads TGTGCCAGCAGCAAAGCACCGACTAGCGGGAGCAGGGATACGCAGTATTTT.

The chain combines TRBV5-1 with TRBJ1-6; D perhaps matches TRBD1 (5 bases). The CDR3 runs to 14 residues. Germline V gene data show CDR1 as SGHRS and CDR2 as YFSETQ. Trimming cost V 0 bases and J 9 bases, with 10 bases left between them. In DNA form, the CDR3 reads TGCGCCAGCAGCTTGGAAGGGGAGGCTTCACCCCTCCACTTT. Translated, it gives CASSLEGEASPLHF.

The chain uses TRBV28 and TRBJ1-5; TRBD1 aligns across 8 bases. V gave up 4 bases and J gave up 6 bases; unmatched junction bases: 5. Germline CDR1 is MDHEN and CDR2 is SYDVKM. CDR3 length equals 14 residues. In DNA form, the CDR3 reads TGTGCCAGCAGTTCAGGGGGCGGTGGTCAGCCCCAGCATTTT. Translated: CASSSGGGGQPQHF.

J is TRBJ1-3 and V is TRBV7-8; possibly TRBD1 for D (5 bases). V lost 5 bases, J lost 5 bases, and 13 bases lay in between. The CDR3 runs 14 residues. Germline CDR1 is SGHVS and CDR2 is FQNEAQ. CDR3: CASSGGDPRNTIYF. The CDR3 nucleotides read TGTGCCAGCAGCGGAGGGGATCCACGAAACACCATATATTTT.

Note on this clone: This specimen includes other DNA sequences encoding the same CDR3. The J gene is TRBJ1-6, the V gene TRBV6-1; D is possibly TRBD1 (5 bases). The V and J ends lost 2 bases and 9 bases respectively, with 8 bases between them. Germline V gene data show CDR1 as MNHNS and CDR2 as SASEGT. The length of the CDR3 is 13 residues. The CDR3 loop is CASSEQGGSPLHF. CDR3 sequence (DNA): TGTGCCAGCAGTGAACAGGGAGGTTCACCCCTCCACTTT.

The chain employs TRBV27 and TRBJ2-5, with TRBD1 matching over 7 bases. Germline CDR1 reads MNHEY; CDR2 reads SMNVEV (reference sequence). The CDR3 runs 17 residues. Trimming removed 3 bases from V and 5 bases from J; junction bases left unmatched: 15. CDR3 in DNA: TGTGCCAGCAGTTTCAGACAGGGTTTGGATAGGAAGGAGACCCAGTACTTC. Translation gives CASSFRQGLDRKETQYF.

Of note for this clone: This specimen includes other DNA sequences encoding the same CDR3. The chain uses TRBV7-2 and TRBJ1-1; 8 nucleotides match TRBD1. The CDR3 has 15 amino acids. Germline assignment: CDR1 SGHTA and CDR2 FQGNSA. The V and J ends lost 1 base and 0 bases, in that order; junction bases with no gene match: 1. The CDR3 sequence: CASSLVQGVNTEAFF. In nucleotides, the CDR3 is TGTGCCAGCAGCTTAGTACAGGGGGTGAACACTGAAGCTTTCTTT.